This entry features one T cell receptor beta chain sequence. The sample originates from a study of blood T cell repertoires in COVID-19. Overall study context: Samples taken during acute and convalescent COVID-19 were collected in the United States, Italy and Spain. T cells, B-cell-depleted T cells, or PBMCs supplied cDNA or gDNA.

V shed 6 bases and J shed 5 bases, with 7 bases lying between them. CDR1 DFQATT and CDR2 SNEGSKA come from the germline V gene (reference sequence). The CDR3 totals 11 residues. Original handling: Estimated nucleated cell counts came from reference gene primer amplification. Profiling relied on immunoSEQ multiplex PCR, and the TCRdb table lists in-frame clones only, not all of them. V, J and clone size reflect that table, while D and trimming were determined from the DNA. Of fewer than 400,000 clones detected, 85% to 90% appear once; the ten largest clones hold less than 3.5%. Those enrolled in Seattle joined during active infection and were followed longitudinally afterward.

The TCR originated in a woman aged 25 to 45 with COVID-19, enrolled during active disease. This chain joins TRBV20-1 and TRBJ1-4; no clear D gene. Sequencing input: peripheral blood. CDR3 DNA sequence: TGCAGTGCCGGGGAAAATGAAAAACTGTTTTTT. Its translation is CSAGENEKLFF.